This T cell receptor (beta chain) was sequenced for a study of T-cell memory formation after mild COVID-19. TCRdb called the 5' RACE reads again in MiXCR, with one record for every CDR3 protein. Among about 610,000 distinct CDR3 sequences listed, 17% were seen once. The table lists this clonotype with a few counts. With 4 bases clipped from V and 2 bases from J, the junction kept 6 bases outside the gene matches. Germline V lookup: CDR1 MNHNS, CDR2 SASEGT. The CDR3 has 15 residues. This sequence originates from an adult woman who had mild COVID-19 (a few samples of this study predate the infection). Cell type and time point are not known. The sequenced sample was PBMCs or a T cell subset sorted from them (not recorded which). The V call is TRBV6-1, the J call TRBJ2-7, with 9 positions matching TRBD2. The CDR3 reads CASSVVGGGAYEQYF. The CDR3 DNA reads TGTGCCAGCAGTGTAGTCGGCGGGGGGGCCTACGAGCAGTACTTC.